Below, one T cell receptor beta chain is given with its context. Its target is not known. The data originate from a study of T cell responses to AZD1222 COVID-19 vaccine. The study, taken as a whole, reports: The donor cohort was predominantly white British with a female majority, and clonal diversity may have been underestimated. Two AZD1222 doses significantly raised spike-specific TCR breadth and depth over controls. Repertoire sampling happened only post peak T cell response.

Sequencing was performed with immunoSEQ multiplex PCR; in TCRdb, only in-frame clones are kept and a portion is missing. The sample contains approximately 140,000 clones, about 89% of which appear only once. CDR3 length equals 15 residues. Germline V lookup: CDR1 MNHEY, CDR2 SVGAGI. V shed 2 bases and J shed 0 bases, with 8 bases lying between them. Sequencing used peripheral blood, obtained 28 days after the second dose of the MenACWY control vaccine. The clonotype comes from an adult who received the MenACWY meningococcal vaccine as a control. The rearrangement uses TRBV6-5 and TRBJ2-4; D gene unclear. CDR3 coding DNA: TGTGCCAGCAGTTACACGGCAGTAGCCAAAAACATTCAGTACTTC. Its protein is CASSYTAVAKNIQYF.